This note documents a single T cell receptor (beta chain) sequence. Trimming stripped 3 bases from V and 6 bases from J, with 12 bases between. This CDR3 spans 13 amino acids. Germline V CDR1 and CDR2: SGDLS, YYNGEE. This entry is derived from a study of blood T cell repertoires in COVID-19. Looking at the study overall: Acute-phase and convalescent COVID-19 samples originated in the United States, Italy and Spain. The cDNA or gDNA used as material had been derived from T cells, B-cell-depleted T cells, or PBMCs.

Authors' processing steps: Nucleated cell counts were estimated from reference gene primer amplification. Profiling relied on immunoSEQ multiplex PCR, and the TCRdb table lists in-frame clones only, not all of them. Clone size and V and J calls were adopted from that table, with D and trimming inferred from the DNA. The sample includes roughly 280,000 clones, roughly nine tenths of them seen just once. Sequencing input: peripheral blood. This sequence was found in a woman in her forties or fifties who had recovered from COVID-19. The gene calls are TRBV9 and TRBJ1-2; possible D gene TRBD1, 5 bases. CDR3 region: CASSGGRSDGYTF. The DNA for the CDR3 is TGTGCCAGCAGCGGGGGCAGGTCTGATGGCTACACCTTC.